A single sample gave rise to the 7 T cell receptor beta chains below, sequenced in a study of cytomegalovirus exposure and HLA in healthy donors. PCR amplification relied on 60 Vbeta primers (plus 13 Jbeta primers). The assay was immunoSEQ multiplex PCR, and TCRdb's table has in-frame clones only and misses some. The sample lists about 94,000 clones; 70% to 85% were seen once. Material for sequencing was PBMCs. These receptors were obtained from a man aged 25 to 45 in good health and CMV-seropositive.

The chain uses TRBV21-1 and TRBJ2-7; the D call of TRBD2 is as the table states it, not checked on the DNA. TRBV21-1 is a recognized pseudogene. The CDR3 extends over 13 amino acids. The CDR3 DNA reads as TGTGCCAGCAGCAAGAACGGGACCTACGAGCAGTACTTC. Residues: CASSKNGTYEQYF.

This clone is a singleton in its sample. The chain is built from TRBV19 and TRBJ2-1; TRBD2 matches 7 bases. Germline V CDR1 and CDR2: LNHDA, SQIVND (reference sequence). With V trimmed by 7 bases and J by 5 bases, 8 bases remained unmatched. There are 14 residues in the CDR3. The CDR3 sequence is CASKTSISHNEQFF. In DNA, the CDR3 is TGTGCCAGTAAGACTAGCATATCCCACAATGAGCAGTTCTTC.

This rearrangement joins TRBV7-2 to TRBJ2-1; TRBD1 aligns across 10 bases. The CDR3 is made up of 16 amino acids. Per germline, CDR1 SGHTA and CDR2 FQGNSA. V dropped 1 base and J dropped 2; count of bases not matched to a gene: 2. DNA for the CDR3: TGTGCCAGCAGCTTAGGGGGGACAGGGGCCTACAATGAGCAGTTCTTC. Amino acid sequence: CASSLGGTGAYNEQFF. The complete variable domain, with remaining parts taken from reference TRBV7-2 and TRBJ2-1, reads GAGVSQSPSNKVTEKGKDVELRCDPISGHTALYWYRQSLGQGLEFLIYFQGNSAPDKSGLPSDRFSAERTGGSVSTLTIQRTQQEDSAVYLCASSLGGTGAYNEQFFGPGTRLTVL.

In this sample, this clone turned up once. Here the CDR3 DNA reads TGTGCCAGCCTTAGAGGGACAGAAAACACTGAAGCTTTCTTT. This translates into CASLRGTENTEAFF. The rearrangement uses TRBV25-1 and TRBJ1-1; 7 bases align to TRBD1. Per the germline V gene, CDR1 is MGHDK and CDR2 is SYGVNS. The CDR3 runs to 14 residues. The V segment lost 8 bases and the J segment 2 bases; nucleotides outside the gene matches: 8.

This sequence joins TRBV27 and TRBJ1-5, with a weak D call TRBD1 (6 bases). The CDR3 consists of 14 residues. The ends were cut back, 3 bases at V and 7 bases at J, with 13 bases in the middle. Germline assignment: CDR1 MNHEY and CDR2 SMNVEV (reference sequence). CDR3 sequence: CASSLRDNDQPQHF. The DNA of the CDR3 is TGTGCCAGCAGTTTGAGGGACAACGACCAGCCCCAGCATTTT.

V is TRBV7-2 and J is TRBJ1-6, with TRBD1 matching over 8 bases. The germline V gene encodes CDR1 SGHTA and CDR2 FQGNSA. V gave up 6 bases and J gave up 8 bases; unmatched junction bases: 12. The CDR3 is 16 residues long. The CDR3 region has the DNA TGTGCCAGCAGTTACCAAGGACAGGGAAGGGATTCACCCCTCCACTTT. It codes for CASSYQGQGRDSPLHF. Using reference TRBV7-2 and TRBJ1-6 for the parts outside the CDR3, the full variable domain is GAGVSQSPSNKVTEKGKDVELRCDPISGHTALYWYRQSLGQGLEFLIYFQGNSAPDKSGLPSDRFSAERTGGSVSTLTIQRTQQEDSAVYLCASSYQGQGRDSPLHFGNGTRLTVT.

CDR3 nucleotide sequence: TGTGCCAGCAGCGACGGGACTTCGCATGGTGAGCAGTTCTTC. Translating gives CASSDGTSHGEQFF. V usage is TRBV11-2 and J usage is TRBJ2-1, with D perhaps matching TRBD2 (6 bases). V shed 5 bases and J shed 9 bases, with 17 bases lying between them. CDR3 length: 14 amino acids. CDR1 is SGHAT, CDR2 FQNNGV, per germline.